Following are 16 T cell receptor beta chains from one sample sequenced in a study of T cells after yellow fever vaccination. TCRdb re-called the 5' RACE reads with MiXCR, one entry per CDR3 protein. The sample has some 260,000 distinct CDR3 sequences, about 5% seen once; the top ten hold roughly 3.5%. The sample consisted of CD4+ T cells sorted from PBMCs, taken on the day of the yellow fever booster vaccination. The receptors derive from a young man who received the YFV17D yellow fever vaccine.

The chain has TRBV12-3 or TRBV12-4 and TRBJ1-4, with 8 bases identical to TRBD1. The junction had 6 bases not matched to a gene; V was cut back by 5 bases and J by 7 bases. The CDR3 extends over 14 amino acids. CDR3 sequence (DNA): TGTGCCAGCAGTAGGACAGGGCTTATTGAAAAACTGTTTTTT. This gives the protein CASSRTGLIEKLFF.

In its sample, this clonotype was seen a few times. This chain connects TRBV6-5 to TRBJ1-6; D unclear. CDR1 is MNHEY and CDR2 is SVGAGI in the germline V gene. The CDR3 sequence is 15 residues long. The germline V and J ends were trimmed by 0 bases and 8 bases, with 11 bases remaining between them. CDR3 in DNA: TGTGCCAGCAGTTACTCGAGATGGGCAGATTCACCCCTCCACTTT. This encodes CASSYSRWADSPLHF.

This clonotype was recorded at least ten times. The V gene is TRBV28, the J gene TRBJ1-2; D might be TRBD1 (6 bases). There are 12 residues in the CDR3. Deletions cut 10 bases from V and 4 bases from J, with 13 bases between. In germline, CDR1 is MDHEN, CDR2 SYDVKM. The CDR3 DNA follows: TGTGCCACCACCGAGGGGGGCTATGGCTACACCTTC. Its protein product is CATTEGGYGYTF.

The genes are TRBV15 and TRBJ2-3; TRBD1 agrees at 8 bases. With V trimmed by 4 bases and J by 3 bases, 9 bases remained unmatched. This CDR3 is 16 amino acids long. Germline V gene sequence: CDR1 LNHNV, CDR2 YYDKDF (reference sequence). The CDR3 nucleotides are TGTGCCACCAGCAAAGACAGGGGTTTAGGTACAGATACGCAGTATTTT. Its translation: CATSKDRGLGTDTQYF.

Ten or more counts support this clonotype. Written as DNA, the CDR3 is TGTGCCACCAACCGGGGGGGCGGCACAGATACGCAGTATTTT. Translation gives CATNRGGGTDTQYF. The chain couples TRBV24-1 to TRBJ2-3, with 8 positions matching TRBD2. The CDR3 runs to 14 residues. Germline CDR1 KGHDR, CDR2 SFDVKD. The trim removed 8 bases at V and 1 base at J, leaving 4 bases unmatched.

Here the CDR3 DNA reads TGCGCCAGCAGCTGGGATGTTGAGGATACGCAGTATTTT. Residues: CASSWDVEDTQYF. The chain carries TRBV5-1 and TRBJ2-3, with no clear D. This CDR3 has 13 amino acids. Germline CDR1 is SGHRS and CDR2 is YFSETQ. Deletions cut 3 bases from V and 6 bases from J, with 11 bases between.

This clonotype has just a few counts. The chain joins TRBV7-9 to TRBJ2-7, with D perhaps given as TRBD1 or TRBD2 (5 bases each). V gave up 3 bases and J gave up 6 bases, with 9 bases separating them. This CDR3 region has 12 residues. Germline CDR1 reads SEHNR; CDR2 reads FQNEAQ (reference sequence). This CDR3 is CASSFEGREQYF. Here the CDR3 DNA reads TGTGCCAGCAGCTTTGAGGGGCGCGAGCAGTACTTC. The whole variable domain, remainder taken from reference TRBV7-9 and TRBJ2-7, is DTGVSQNPRHKITKRGQNVTFRCDPISEHNRLYWYRQTLGQGPEFLTYFQNEAQLEKSRLLSDRFSAERPKGSFSTLEIQRTEQGDSAMYLCASSFEGREQYFGPGTRLTVT.

This clonotype was counted at least ten times. The chain uses TRBV7-8 and TRBJ1-1; D is ambiguous. The germline V gene encodes CDR1 SGHVS and CDR2 FQNEAQ. Trimming removed 1 base at V and 3 bases at J, with 3 bases between. This CDR3 region has 12 residues. The CDR3 sequence: CASSLVYTEAFF. CDR3 DNA sequence: TGTGCCAGCAGCTTAGTGTACACTGAAGCTTTCTTT.

This clonotype has at least ten counts. The rearrangement links TRBV20-1 to TRBJ2-6; D tentatively reads TRBD1 or TRBD2 (5 bases each). The V end was cut by 3 bases, the J end by 2 bases, with 11 bases between. The CDR3 sequence is 15 residues long. Germline CDR1 DFQATT, CDR2 SNEGSKA (reference sequence). The CDR3 loop reads CSARAEGTGANVLTF. CDR3 nucleotide sequence: TGCAGTGCTAGGGCTGAGGGGACTGGGGCCAACGTCCTGACTTTC.

This clonotype was recorded a few times. V usage is TRBV20-1 and J usage is TRBJ2-1, with D possibly being TRBD2 (6 bases). CDR1 and CDR2 (germline): DFQATT, SNEGSKA (reference sequence). The CDR3 has 13 amino acids. This CDR3 is CSALGGSPSEQFF. The CDR3 DNA reads as TGCAGCGCCCTGGGGGGTTCCCCTAGTGAGCAGTTCTTC.

This clonotype has just a few counts. V and J are TRBV6-5 and TRBJ1-1; 10 bases line up with TRBD1. This CDR3 contains 15 residues. Germline CDR1 reads MNHEY; CDR2 reads SVGAGI. J was trimmed by 4 bases and V by 5 bases; bases with no gene match: 7. CDR3 region: CASSMGQGWSTEAFF. The CDR3 bases are TGTGCCAGCAGTATGGGACAGGGGTGGAGCACTGAAGCTTTCTTT.

This clonotype was seen more than once but under ten times. CDR3 DNA: TGTGCCAGCAGCCCCGGGTCAAACGAGGACTACGAGCAGTACGTC. Translating it yields CASSPGSNEDYEQYV. The chain uses TRBV28 and TRBJ2-7; unclear D gene. CDR1 MDHEN and CDR2 SYDVKM come from the germline V gene. This CDR3 has 15 residues. With 6 bases removed from V and 3 bases from J, the gap between germline ends came to 18 bases.

The rearrangement uses TRBV11-2 and TRBJ2-5, with D perhaps matching TRBD1 or TRBD2 (5 bases each). V was trimmed by 1 base and J by 5 bases, leaving 20 bases between them. Germline CDR1 reads SGHAT; CDR2 reads FQNNGV. The CDR3 length is 17 residues. The CDR3 here is CASSLGRTRVPGETQYF. The CDR3, as DNA: TGTGCCAGCAGCTTAGGGAGAACGAGGGTACCAGGGGAGACCCAGTACTTC. The whole variable domain, remainder taken from reference TRBV11-2 and TRBJ2-5, is EAGVAQSPRYKIIEKRQSVAFWCNPISGHATLYWYQQILGQGPKLLIQFQNNGVVDDSQLPKDRFSAERLKGVDSTLKIQPAKLEDSAVYLCASSLGRTRVPGETQYFGPGTRLLVL.

The chain recombines TRBV20-1 with TRBJ2-3; TRBD2 agrees at 12 bases. The germline CDR1 and CDR2 sequences are DFQATT and SNEGSKA (reference sequence). V lost 0 bases and J lost 2; bases outside the gene matches: 12. CDR3 size: 19 residues. CDR3 protein: CSARDHGYGLAGPTDTQYF. The CDR3 bases are TGCAGTGCTAGAGATCACGGGTATGGACTAGCGGGGCCCACAGATACGCAGTATTTT.

CDR3 in amino acids: CASSYGLRSGNTIYF. The CDR3 DNA follows: TGCGCCAGCAGTTACGGACTACGCTCTGGAAACACCATATATTTT. The chain is built from TRBV4-1 and TRBJ1-3; no clear D gene. Germline loops: CDR1 MGHRA, CDR2 YSYEKL. V lost 6 bases and J 0 bases, leaving 12 bases between the germline ends. CDR3 length equals 15 residues.

This chain uses TRBV12-3 or TRBV12-4 with TRBJ2-5; D is undetermined. V was shortened by 2 bases and J by 4 bases, with 11 bases between the two germline ends. The length of the CDR3 is 14 residues. CDR3 residues: CASSLTVWGETQYF. The CDR3 bases are TGTGCCAGCAGTTTAACAGTTTGGGGAGAGACCCAGTACTTC.